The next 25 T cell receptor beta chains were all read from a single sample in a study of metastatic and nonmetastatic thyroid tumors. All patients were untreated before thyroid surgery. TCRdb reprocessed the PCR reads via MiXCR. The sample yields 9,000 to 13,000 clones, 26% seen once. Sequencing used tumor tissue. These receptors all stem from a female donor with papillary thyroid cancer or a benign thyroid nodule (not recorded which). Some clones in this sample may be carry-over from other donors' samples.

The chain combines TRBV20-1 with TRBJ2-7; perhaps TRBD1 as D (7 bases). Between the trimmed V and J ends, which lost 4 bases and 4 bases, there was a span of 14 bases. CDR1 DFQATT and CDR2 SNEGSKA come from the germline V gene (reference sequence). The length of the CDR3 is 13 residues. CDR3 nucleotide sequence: TGCAGTGCTAATCAGGGGGGTATGTACGAGCAGTACTTC. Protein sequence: CSANQGGMYEQYF.

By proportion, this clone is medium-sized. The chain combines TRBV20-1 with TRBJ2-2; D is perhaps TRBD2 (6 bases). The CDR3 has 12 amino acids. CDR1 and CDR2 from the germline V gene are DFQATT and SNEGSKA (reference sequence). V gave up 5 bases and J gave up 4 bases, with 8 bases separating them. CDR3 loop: CSAGGGTGELFF. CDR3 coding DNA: TGCAGTGCTGGGGGAGGCACCGGGGAGCTGTTTTTT.

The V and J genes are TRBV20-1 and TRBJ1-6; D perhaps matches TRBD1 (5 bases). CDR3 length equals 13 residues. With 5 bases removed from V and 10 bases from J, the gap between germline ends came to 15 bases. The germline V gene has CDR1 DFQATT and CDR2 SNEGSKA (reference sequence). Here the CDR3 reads CSASQQEPSPLHF. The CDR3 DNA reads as TGCAGTGCTTCCCAACAGGAACCCTCACCCCTCCACTTT.

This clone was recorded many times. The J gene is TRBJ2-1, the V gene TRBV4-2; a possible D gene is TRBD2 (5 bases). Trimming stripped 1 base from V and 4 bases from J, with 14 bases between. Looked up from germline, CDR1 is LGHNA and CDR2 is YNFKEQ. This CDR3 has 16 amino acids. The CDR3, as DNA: TGTGCCAGCAGCCAAGCCGAGGGAGACCCGTACAATGAGCAGTTCTTC. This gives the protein CASSQAEGDPYNEQFF.

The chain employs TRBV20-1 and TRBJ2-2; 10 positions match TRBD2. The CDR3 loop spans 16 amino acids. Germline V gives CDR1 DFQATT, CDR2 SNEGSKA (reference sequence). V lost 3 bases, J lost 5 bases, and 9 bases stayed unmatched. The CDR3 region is CSASSGSSGSTGELFF. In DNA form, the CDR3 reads TGCAGTGCTAGTTCCGGTTCTAGCGGGAGTACCGGGGAGCTGTTTTTT.

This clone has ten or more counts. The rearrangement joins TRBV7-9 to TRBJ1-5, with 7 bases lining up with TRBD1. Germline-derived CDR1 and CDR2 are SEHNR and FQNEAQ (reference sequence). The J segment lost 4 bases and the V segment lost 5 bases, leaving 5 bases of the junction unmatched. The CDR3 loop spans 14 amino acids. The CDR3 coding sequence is TGTGCCAGCAGCCCGGACAGGAATAATCAGCCCCAGCATTTT. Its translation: CASSPDRNNQPQHF.

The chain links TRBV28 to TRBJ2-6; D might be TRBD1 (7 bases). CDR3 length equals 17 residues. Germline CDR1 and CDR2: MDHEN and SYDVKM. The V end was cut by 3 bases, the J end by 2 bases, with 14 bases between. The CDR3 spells CASSLEGALTGANVLTF. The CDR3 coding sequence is TGTGCCAGCAGTTTGGAGGGGGCGCTCACTGGGGCCAACGTCCTGACTTTC.

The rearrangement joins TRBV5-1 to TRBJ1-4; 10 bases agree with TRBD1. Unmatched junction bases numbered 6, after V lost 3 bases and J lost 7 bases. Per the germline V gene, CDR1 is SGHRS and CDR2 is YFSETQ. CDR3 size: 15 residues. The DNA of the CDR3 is TGCGCCAGCAGCTCTCCCGGGACAGGGGTTGAAAAACTGTTTTTT. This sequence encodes CASSSPGTGVEKLFF. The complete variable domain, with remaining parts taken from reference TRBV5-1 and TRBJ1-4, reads KAGVTQTPRYLIKTRGQQVTLSCSPISGHRSVSWYQQTPGQGLQFLFEYFSETQRNKGNFPGRFSGRQFSNSRSEMNVSTLELGDSALYLCASSSPGTGVEKLFFGSGTQLSVL.

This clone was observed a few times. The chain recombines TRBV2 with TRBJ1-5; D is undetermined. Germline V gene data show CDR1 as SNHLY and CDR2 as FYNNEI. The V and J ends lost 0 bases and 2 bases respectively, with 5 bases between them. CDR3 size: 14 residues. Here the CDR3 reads CASSEAQGNQPQHF. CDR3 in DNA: TGTGCCAGCAGTGAAGCGCAGGGCAATCAGCCCCAGCATTTT.

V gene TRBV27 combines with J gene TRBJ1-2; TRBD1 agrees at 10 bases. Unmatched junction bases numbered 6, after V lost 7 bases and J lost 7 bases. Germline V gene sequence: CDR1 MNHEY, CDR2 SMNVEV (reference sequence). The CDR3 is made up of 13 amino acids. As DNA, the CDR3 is TGTGCCAGCACCCCCGGACAGGGGGGTGGCTACACCTTC. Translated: CASTPGQGGGYTF.

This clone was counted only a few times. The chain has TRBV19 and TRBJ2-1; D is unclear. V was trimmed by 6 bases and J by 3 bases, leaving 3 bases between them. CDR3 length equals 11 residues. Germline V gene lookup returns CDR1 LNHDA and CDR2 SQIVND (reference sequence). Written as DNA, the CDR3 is TGTGCCAGTAGGAACTACAATGAGCAGTTCTTC. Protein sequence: CASRNYNEQFF. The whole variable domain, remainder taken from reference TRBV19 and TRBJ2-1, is DGGITQSPKYLFRKEGQNVTLSCEQNLNHDAMYWYRQDPGQGLRLIYYSQIVNDFQKGDIAEGYSVSREKKESFPLTVTSAQKNPTAFYLCASRNYNEQFFGPGTRLTVL.

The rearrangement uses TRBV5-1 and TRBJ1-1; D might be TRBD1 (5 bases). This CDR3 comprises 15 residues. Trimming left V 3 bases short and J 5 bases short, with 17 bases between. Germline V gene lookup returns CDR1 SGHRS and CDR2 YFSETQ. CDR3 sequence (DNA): TGCGCCAGCAGCTCCCTCACCGGGACGGGGACTGAAGCTTTCTTT. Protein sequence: CASSSLTGTGTEAFF.

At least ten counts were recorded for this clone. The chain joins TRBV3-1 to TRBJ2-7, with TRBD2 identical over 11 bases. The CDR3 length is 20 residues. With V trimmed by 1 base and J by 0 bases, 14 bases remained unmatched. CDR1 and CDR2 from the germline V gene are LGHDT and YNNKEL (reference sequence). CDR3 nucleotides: TGTGCCAGCAGCCAAGGCGTTAGCGGGAGGGCCAGGGGGCCCTCCTACGAGCAGTACTTC. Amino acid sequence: CASSQGVSGRARGPSYEQYF.

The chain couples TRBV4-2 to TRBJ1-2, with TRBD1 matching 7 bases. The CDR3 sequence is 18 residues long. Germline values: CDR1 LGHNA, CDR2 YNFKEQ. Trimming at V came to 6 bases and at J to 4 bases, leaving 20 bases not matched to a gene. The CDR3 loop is CASRTTPDRPGTVYGYTF. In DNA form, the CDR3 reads TGTGCCAGCAGAACCACGCCTGACAGGCCCGGGACAGTCTATGGCTACACCTTC.

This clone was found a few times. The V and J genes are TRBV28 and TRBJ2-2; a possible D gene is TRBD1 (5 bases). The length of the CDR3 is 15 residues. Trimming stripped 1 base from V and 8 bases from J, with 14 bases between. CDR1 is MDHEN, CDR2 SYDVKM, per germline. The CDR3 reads CASSLYPGKYGELFF. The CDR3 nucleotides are TGTGCCAGCAGTTTATACCCAGGGAAGTATGGGGAGCTGTTTTTT.

CDR3 region: CSATPDPGQGSYEQYF. The CDR3 DNA is TGCAGTGCCACCCCCGACCCGGGACAGGGCTCCTACGAGCAGTACTTC. V usage is TRBV20-1 and J usage is TRBJ2-7, with 9 bases fitting TRBD1. The germline CDR1 and CDR2 sequences are DFQATT and SNEGSKA (reference sequence). CDR3 length: 16 amino acids. The V segment lost 6 bases and the J segment 0 bases; nucleotides outside the gene matches: 12.

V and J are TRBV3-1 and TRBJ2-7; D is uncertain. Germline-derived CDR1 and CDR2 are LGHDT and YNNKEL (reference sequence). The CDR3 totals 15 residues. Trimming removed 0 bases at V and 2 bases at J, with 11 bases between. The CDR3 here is CASSQDLTATYEQYF. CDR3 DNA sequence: TGTGCCAGCAGCCAAGATCTTACAGCTACCTACGAGCAGTACTTC.

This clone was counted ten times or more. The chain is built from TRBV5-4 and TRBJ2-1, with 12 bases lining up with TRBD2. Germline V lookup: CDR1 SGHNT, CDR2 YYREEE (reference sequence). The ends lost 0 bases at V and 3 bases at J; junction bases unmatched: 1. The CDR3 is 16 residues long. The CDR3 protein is CASSLGGLAGYNEQFF. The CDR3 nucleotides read TGTGCCAGCAGCTTGGGGGGACTAGCGGGCTACAATGAGCAGTTCTTC.

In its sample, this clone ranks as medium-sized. The CDR3 region has the DNA TGCGCCAGCAGCTTGGGATCCCAAGCTGGGGCCAACGTCCTGACTTTC. Translating gives CASSLGSQAGANVLTF. V and J are TRBV5-1 and TRBJ2-6; D gene unclear. Germline-derived CDR1 and CDR2 are SGHRS and YFSETQ. The CDR3 loop spans 16 amino acids. The V gene lost 0 bases and the J gene lost 2 bases, with 9 bases spanning the gap.

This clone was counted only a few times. CDR3 loop: CASSPSVTGGNQPQHF. The DNA of the CDR3 is TGTGCCAGCAGTCCTTCGGTGACAGGGGGCAATCAGCCCCAGCATTTT. The chain uses TRBV12-3 or TRBV12-4 and TRBJ1-5; 8 bases match TRBD1. This CDR3 has 16 amino acids. V trimming: 5 bases; J trimming: 2 bases; junction bases outside the gene matches: 8.

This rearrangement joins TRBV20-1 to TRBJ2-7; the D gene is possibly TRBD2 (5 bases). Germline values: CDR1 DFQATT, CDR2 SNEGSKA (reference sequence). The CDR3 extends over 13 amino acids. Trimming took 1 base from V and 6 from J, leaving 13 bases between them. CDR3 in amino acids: CSARGGQSGEQYF. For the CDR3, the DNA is TGCAGTGCTAGAGGAGGGCAGTCCGGCGAGCAGTACTTC.

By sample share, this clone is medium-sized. CDR3 residues: CASSLFTGLGGEQFF. The CDR3 nucleotides are TGTGCCAGCAGCTTATTCACGGGACTAGGGGGTGAGCAGTTCTTC. V usage is TRBV7-2 and J usage is TRBJ2-1; TRBD2 agrees at 8 bases. Looked up from germline, CDR1 is SGHTA and CDR2 is FQGNSA. The CDR3 is 15 amino acids. V trimming: 2 bases; J trimming: 9 bases; junction bases outside the gene matches: 9.

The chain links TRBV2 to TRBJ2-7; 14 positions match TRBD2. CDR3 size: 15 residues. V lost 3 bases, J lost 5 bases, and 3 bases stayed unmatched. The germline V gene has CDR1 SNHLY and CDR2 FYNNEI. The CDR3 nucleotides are TGTGCCAGCAGTGATAGACTAGCGGGGGGGGACGAGCAGTACTTC. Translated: CASSDRLAGGDEQYF.

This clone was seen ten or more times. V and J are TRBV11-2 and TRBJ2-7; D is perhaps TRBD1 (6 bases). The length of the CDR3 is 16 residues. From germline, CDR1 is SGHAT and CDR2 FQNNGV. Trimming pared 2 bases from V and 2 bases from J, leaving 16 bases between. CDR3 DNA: TGTGCCAGCAGCTTACCCCTCGCACCAGGGGCCTACGAGCAGTACTTC. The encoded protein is CASSLPLAPGAYEQYF.

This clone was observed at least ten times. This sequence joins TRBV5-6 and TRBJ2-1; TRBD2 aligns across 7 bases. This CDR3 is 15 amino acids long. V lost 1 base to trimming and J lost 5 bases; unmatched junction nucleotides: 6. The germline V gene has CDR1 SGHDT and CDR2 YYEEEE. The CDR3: CASSLLASGDNEQFF. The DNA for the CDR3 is TGTGCCAGCAGCTTGTTGGCTAGCGGAGACAATGAGCAGTTCTTC.